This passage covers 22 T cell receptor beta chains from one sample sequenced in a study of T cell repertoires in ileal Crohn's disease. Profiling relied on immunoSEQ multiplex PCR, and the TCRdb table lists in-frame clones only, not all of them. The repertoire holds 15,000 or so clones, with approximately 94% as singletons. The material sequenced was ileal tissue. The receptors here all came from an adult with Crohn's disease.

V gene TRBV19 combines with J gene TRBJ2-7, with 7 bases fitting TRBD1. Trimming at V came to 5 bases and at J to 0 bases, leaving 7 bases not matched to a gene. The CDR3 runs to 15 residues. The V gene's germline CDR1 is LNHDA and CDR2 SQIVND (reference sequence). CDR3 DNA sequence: TGTGCCAGTAGTCGATTAACAGGGGACTCCTACGAGCAGTACTTC. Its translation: CASSRLTGDSYEQYF.

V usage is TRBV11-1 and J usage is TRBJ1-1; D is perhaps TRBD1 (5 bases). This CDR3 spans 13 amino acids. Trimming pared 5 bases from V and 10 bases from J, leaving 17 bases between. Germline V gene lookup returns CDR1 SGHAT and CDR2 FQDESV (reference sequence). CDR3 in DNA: TGTGCCAGCAGCAGGATTGGGGGGGAAGGAGCTTTCTTT. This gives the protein CASSRIGGEGAFF. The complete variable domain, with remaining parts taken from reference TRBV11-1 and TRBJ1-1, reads EAEVAQSPRYKITEKSQAVAFWCDPISGHATLYWYRQILGQGPELLVQFQDESVVDDSQLPKDRFSAERLKGVDSTLKIQPAELGDSAMYLCASSRIGGEGAFFGQGTRLTVV.

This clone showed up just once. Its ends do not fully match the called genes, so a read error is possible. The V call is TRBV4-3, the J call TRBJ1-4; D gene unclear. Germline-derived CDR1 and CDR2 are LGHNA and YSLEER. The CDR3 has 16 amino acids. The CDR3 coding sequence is TGCGCCAGCAGCCAAGGGGTTCGGGGTCTTAATGAAAAACTGTCTTTT. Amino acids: CASSQGVRGLNEKLSF.

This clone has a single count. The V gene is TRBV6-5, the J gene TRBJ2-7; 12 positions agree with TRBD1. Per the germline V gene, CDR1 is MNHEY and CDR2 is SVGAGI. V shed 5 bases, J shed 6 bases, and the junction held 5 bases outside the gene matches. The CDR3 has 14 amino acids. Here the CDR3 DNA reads TGTGCCAGCAGTCCCGGGACAGGGGGCGTCGAGCAGTACTTC. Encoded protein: CASSPGTGGVEQYF.

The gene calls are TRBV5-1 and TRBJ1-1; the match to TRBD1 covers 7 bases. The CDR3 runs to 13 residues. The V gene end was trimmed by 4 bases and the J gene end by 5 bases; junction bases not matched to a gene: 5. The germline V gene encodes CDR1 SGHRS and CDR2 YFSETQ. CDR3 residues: CASSDRDSTEAFF. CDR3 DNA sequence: TGCGCCAGCAGCGATCGGGACAGTACTGAAGCTTTCTTT. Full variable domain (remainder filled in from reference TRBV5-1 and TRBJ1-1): KAGVTQTPRYLIKTRGQQVTLSCSPISGHRSVSWYQQTPGQGLQFLFEYFSETQRNKGNFPGRFSGRQFSNSRSEMNVSTLELGDSALYLCASSDRDSTEAFFGQGTRLTVV.

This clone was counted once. Here the CDR3 reads CASSLEASGGAYTQYF. CDR3 DNA: TGTGCCAGCAGCTTAGAGGCTAGCGGGGGGGCTTATACGCAGTATTTT. The chain couples TRBV11-2 to TRBJ2-3; 12 nucleotides match TRBD2. Per the germline V gene, CDR1 is SGHAT and CDR2 is FQNNGV. This CDR3 comprises 16 residues. V lost 0 bases and J lost 7; bases outside the gene matches: 5. The complete variable domain, with remaining parts taken from reference TRBV11-2 and TRBJ2-3, reads EAGVAQSPRYKIIEKRQSVAFWCNPISGHATLYWYQQILGQGPKLLIQFQNNGVVDDSQLPKDRFSAERLKGVDSTLKIQPAKLEDSAVYLCASSLEASGGAYTQYFGPGTRLTVL.

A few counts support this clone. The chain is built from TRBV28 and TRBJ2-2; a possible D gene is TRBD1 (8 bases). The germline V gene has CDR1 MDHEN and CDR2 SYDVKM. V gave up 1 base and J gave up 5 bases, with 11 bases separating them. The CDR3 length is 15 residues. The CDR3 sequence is CASSLSQGGTGELFF. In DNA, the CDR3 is TGTGCCAGCAGTTTATCACAGGGGGGGACCGGGGAGCTGTTTTTT.

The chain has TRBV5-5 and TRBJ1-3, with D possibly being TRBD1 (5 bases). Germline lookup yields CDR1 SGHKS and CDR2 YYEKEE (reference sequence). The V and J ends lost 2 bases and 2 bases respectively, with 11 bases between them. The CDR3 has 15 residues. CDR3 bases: TGTGCCAGCAGCTTTCAGACAGCCACTGGAAACACCATATATTTT. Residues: CASSFQTATGNTIYF.

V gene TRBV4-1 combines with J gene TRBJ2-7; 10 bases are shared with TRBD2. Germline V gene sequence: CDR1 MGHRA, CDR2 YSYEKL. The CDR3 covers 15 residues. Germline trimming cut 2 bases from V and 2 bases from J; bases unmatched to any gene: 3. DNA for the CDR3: TGCGCCAGCAGCCAATCTAGCGGGGGAGCCTACGAGCAGTACTTC. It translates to CASSQSSGGAYEQYF.

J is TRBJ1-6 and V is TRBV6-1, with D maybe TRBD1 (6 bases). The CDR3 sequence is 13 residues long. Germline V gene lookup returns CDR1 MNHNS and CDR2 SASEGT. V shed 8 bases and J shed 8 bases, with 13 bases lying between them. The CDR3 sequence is CASAKNRDSPLHF. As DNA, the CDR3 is TGTGCCAGCGCCAAAAACAGGGATTCACCCCTCCACTTT.

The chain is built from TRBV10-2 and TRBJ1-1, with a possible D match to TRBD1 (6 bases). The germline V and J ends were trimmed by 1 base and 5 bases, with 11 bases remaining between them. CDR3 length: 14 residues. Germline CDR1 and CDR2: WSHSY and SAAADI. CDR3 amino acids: CASSEYQGPTEAFF. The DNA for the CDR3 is TGCGCCAGCAGTGAGTATCAGGGGCCTACTGAAGCTTTCTTT.

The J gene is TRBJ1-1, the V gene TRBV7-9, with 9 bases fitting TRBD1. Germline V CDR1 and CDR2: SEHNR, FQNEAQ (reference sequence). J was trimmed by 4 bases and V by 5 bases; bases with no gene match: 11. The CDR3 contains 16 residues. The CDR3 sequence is CASSPGTGPRGTEAFF. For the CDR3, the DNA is TGTGCCAGCAGCCCCGGGACAGGGCCCAGGGGCACTGAAGCTTTCTTT.

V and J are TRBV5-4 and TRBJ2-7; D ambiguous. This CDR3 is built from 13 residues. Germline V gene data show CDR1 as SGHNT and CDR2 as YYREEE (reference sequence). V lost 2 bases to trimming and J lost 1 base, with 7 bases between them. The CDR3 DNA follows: TGTGCCAGCAGCTTTGGCACGTCCTACGAGCAGTACTTC. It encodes CASSFGTSYEQYF.

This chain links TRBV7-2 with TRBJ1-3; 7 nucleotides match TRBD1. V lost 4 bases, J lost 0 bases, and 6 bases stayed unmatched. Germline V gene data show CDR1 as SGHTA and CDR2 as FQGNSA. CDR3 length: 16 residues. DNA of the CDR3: TGTGCCAGCAGCTCGACAGGGTTTAGCTCTGGAAACACCATATATTTT. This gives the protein CASSSTGFSSGNTIYF.

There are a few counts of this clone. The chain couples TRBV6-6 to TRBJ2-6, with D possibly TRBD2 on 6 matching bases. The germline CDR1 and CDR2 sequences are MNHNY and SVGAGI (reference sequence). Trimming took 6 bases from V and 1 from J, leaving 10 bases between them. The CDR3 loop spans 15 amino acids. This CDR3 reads CASSHGGSGANVLTF. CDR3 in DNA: TGTGCCAGCAGCCACGGGGGATCTGGGGCCAACGTCCTGACTTTC.

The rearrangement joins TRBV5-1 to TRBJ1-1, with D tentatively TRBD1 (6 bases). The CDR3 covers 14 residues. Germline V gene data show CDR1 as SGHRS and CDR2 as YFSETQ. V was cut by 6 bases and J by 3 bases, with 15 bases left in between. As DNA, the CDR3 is TGCGCCAGCACACGGGGGGCAGGGGACACTGAAGCTTTCTTT. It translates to CASTRGAGDTEAFF. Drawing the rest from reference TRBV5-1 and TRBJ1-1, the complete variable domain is KAGVTQTPRYLIKTRGQQVTLSCSPISGHRSVSWYQQTPGQGLQFLFEYFSETQRNKGNFPGRFSGRQFSNSRSEMNVSTLELGDSALYLCASTRGAGDTEAFFGQGTRLTVV.

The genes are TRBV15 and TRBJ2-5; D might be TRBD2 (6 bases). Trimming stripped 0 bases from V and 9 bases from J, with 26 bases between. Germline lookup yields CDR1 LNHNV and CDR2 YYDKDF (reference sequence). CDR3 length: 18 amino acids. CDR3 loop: CATSRELLDSGFSLAQYF. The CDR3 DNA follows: TGTGCCACCAGCAGAGAACTTCTTGACAGCGGGTTTTCGTTGGCCCAGTACTTC.

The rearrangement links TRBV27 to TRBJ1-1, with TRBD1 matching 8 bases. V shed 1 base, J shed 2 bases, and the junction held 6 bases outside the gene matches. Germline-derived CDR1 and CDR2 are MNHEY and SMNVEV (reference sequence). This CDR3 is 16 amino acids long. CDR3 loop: CASSLYRGVGNTEAFF. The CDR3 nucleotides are TGTGCCAGCAGTTTATACAGGGGGGTGGGCAACACTGAAGCTTTCTTT.

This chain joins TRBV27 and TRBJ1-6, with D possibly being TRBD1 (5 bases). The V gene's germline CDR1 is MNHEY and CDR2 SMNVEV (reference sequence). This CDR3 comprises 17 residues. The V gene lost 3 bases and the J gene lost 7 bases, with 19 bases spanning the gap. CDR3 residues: CASSLGLRQPVNSPLHF. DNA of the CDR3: TGTGCCAGCAGTTTGGGATTGAGACAGCCCGTCAATTCACCCCTCCACTTT.

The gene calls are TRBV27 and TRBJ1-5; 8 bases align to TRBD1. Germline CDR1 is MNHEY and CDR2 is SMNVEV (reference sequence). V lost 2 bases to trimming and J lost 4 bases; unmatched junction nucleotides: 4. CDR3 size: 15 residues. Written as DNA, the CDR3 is TGTGCCAGCAGTTTAGTCGGACAGGGAAATCAGCCCCAGCATTTT. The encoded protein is CASSLVGQGNQPQHF.

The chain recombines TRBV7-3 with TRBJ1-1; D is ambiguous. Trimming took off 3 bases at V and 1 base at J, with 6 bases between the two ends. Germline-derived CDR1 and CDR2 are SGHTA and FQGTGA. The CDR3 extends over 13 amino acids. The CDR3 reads CASSLSGNTEAFF. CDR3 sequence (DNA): TGTGCCAGCAGCTTGTCCGGGAACACTGAAGCTTTCTTT.

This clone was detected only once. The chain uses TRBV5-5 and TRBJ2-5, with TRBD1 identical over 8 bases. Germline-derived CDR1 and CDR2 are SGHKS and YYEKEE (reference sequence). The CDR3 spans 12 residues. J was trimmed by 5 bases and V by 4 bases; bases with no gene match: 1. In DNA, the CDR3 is TGTGCCAGCAGCCGACAGGGGGAGACCCAGTACTTC. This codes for CASSRQGETQYF.